This T cell receptor (beta chain) was found in a study of Ad26.COV2.S vaccination and SARS-CoV-2 variants. Study-level information: Intramuscular Ad26.COV2.S at 5x10^10 or 1x10^11 viral particles.

Treatment: roughly 18 received Ad26.COV2.S at low or high dose, single or two shots; 5 received placebo; per-sample allocation not given. Sampling took place 63 days after the first vaccine or placebo injection. The repertoire was sequenced with immunoSEQ multiplex PCR; TCRdb's copy has only in-frame clones and lacks some. The sample lists roughly 400,000 clones; less than 95% were seen once. In regard to this clone: What it recognizes is unknown.

This CDR3 has 14 amino acids. The V gene's germline CDR1 is MDHEN and CDR2 SYDVKM. The junction had 3 bases not matched to a gene; V was cut back by 6 bases and J by 2 bases. Overall study results and limits: Spike-specific responses of CD8+ and CD4+ T cells were reported to display substantial breadth after vaccination. The study found similar non-spike TCR breadth in vaccine and placebo recipients. Individuals receiving vaccine had higher spike-specific TCR breadth than placebo recipients did.

The V call is TRBV28, the J call TRBJ2-7, with 11 bases that match TRBD2. The clonotype originates from a person aged 18-65 years who received the Ad26.COV2.S COVID-19 vaccine or a placebo. The source material was peripheral blood, sampled in a trial of Ad26.COV2.S vaccine versus placebo. CDR3 protein: CASRDSGRAYEQYF. The CDR3 DNA reads TGTGCCAGCAGGGATAGCGGGAGGGCCTACGAGCAGTACTTC.